Listed below are T cell receptor beta chains from one sample, sequenced in a study of cytomegalovirus exposure and HLA in healthy donors. Sequenced by immunoSEQ multiplex PCR; TCRdb stores in-frame clones only, minus some. Among 60,000 to 70,000 clones listed, about three quarters were seen once. Source material: PBMCs. The origin of the receptors is a man aged 45-65 years in good health and CMV-seropositive. CDR3s include the opening cysteine and the closing phenylalanine or tryptophan. A D gene is named only where the DNA matches it firmly. Expanded clones are given a class, and other clones once, few, many or no size at all.

v_call	d_call	j_call	clone_size	cdr3_nt	cdr3_aa
TRBV2	TRBD1	TRBJ1-5	.	TGTGCCAGCAGCACGGACAGGGCAACTTTTCAGCCCCAGCATTTT	CASSTDRATFQPQHF
TRBV7-8	TRBD1	TRBJ1-2	few	TGTGCCAGCAGCCCTACCCGAGGGGGCGGCTACACCTTC	CASSPTRGGGYTF
TRBV28	.	TRBJ2-6	.	TGTGCCAGCAGTAGGCAGGGTGGTGGGGCCAACGTCCTGACTTTC	CASSRQGGGANVLTF
TRBV9	.	TRBJ2-5	.	TGTGCCAGCAGCGTAGAAGGAGGGCAGGTTCGAGAGACCCAGTACTTC	CASSVEGGQVRETQYF
TRBV28	TRBD2	TRBJ2-6	few	TGTGCCAGCAGTTCATGGATGGGACTAGCGGGAGGCTCCTCCTCTGGGGCCAACGTCCTGACTTTC	CASSSWMGLAGGSSSGANVLTF
TRBV5-1	TRBD2	TRBJ2-5	.	TGCGCCAGCAGCTGGAGACTAGCGGGGGACCAAGAGACCCAGTACTTC	CASSWRLAGDQETQYF
TRBV6-6	TRBD1	TRBJ2-7	once	TGTGCCAGCAGTACAGGGGCCACCTACGAGCAGTACTTC	CASSTGATYEQYF
TRBV30	.	TRBJ1-2	.	TGTGCCTGGATGAGAGAGGAGAACTATGGCTACACCTTC	CAWMREENYGYTF
TRBV5-6	TRBD2	TRBJ2-7	.	TGTGCCAGCAGCACCGGACTAGCGGGAGTCGAGCAGTACTTC	CASSTGLAGVEQYF
TRBV27	TRBD2	TRBJ2-1	.	TGTGCCAGCAGTTTAGCGGGGGGGAATGAGCAGTTCTTC	CASSLAGGNEQFF
TRBV7-2	TRBD1	TRBJ1-2	.	TGTGCCAGCAGTTCCGGACAGGACTATGGCTACACCTTC	CASSSGQDYGYTF
TRBV30	TRBD1	TRBJ1-4	.	TGTGCCTGGAGTATAATGGACAGGGTGGGGGAAAAACTGTTTTTT	CAWSIMDRVGEKLFF
TRBV7-9	TRBD1	TRBJ2-5	once	TGTGCCAGCAGCTTAAGAGGGGGCGAGACCCAGTACTTC	CASSLRGGETQYF
TRBV6-4	TRBD1	TRBJ2-3	few	TGTGCCAGCAGTGAGGGACAGGGGGCAGATACGCAGTATTTT	CASSEGQGADTQYF
TRBV10-3	TRBD1	TRBJ1-1	.	TGTGCCATCAGCGGACAGGGCGATGCTTTCTTT	CAISGQGDAFF
TRBV5-4	TRBD1	TRBJ1-1	.	TGTGCCAGCAGCCCAAACAGGGGTAACACTGAAGCTTTCTTT	CASSPNRGNTEAFF
TRBV6-5	.	TRBJ2-3	.	TGTGCCAGCGCAAAGAGAGGGGGAGCAGATACGCAGTATTTT	CASAKRGGADTQYF
TRBV5-4	.	TRBJ2-7	few	TGTGCCAGCTCAGGGCAAGGCTACGAGCAGTACTTC	CASSGQGYEQYF
TRBV19	TRBD2	TRBJ2-7	.	TGTGCCAGTAGTATAGACCTACTAGCGGGAGCCTACGAGCAGTACTTC	CASSIDLLAGAYEQYF
TRBV27	.	TRBJ1-3	.	TGTGCCAGCAAGGAGTACGGGGCTGGAAACACCATATATTTT	CASKEYGAGNTIYF
TRBV6-6	.	TRBJ1-2	.	TGTGCCAGCAGTACAAGACAGGAGCCCTACTATGGCTACACCTTC	CASSTRQEPYYGYTF
TRBV28	.	TRBJ1-1	few	TGTGCCAGCAGTCCCCCAAGGGGTCGGACTGAAGCTTTCTTT	CASSPPRGRTEAFF
TRBV7-8	TRBD2	TRBJ2-7	.	TGTGCCAGCAGCCGCGTAGCGGGCAGGTCCTACGAGCAGTACTTC	CASSRVAGRSYEQYF
TRBV19	TRBD1	TRBJ1-5	once	TGTGCCAGTAGTACGGACAGGGGACGTAGTCAGCCCCAGCATTTT	CASSTDRGRSQPQHF
TRBV7-8	.	TRBJ2-5	.	TGTGCCAGCAGCAGGACAGTACAAGAGACCCAGTACTTC	CASSRTVQETQYF
TRBV4-1	.	TRBJ2-3	.	TGCGCCAGCAGCCAAGTAAGATTCCAGGGTAAAGATACGCAGTATTTT	CASSQVRFQGKDTQYF
TRBV28	TRBD1	TRBJ1-5	.	TGTGCCAGCAGTTGGACAGGGAGGGGCAATCAGCCCCAGCATTTT	CASSWTGRGNQPQHF
TRBV7-3	TRBD1	TRBJ1-5	.	TGTGCCAGCAGCTTACCGGGACAGGGTCGTCAGCCCCAGCATTTT	CASSLPGQGRQPQHF
TRBV6-5	.	TRBJ2-7	.	TGTGCCAGCAGAGTGACAGGCCCAGCCTACGAGCAGTACTTC	CASRVTGPAYEQYF